The 14 T cell receptor beta chains in this list originate from one sample, sequenced in a study of blood T cell repertoires in COVID-19. Repertoires were generated with immunoSEQ multiplex PCR, while TCRdb's copy carries only in-frame clones and drops some. The sample includes 200,000 to 250,000 clones, 82% of them seen just once. Input material: peripheral blood. Every receptor here comes from a woman aged 80 or older with acute or convalescent COVID-19.

The chain combines TRBV19 with TRBJ1-1, with D hard to call. This CDR3 is 16 amino acids long. V lost 0 bases and J lost 1, with 12 bases in between. From germline, CDR1 is LNHDA and CDR2 SQIVND (reference sequence). CDR3 sequence: CASSIDHGGTNTEAFF. CDR3 in DNA: TGTGCCAGTAGTATAGATCACGGAGGAACGAACACTGAAGCTTTCTTT.

The genes are TRBV7-9 and TRBJ1-1; weak D call: TRBD1 (5 bases). V lost 1 base, J lost 2 bases, and 8 bases lay in between. Germline CDR1 SEHNR, CDR2 FQNEAQ (reference sequence). This CDR3 region has 14 residues. CDR3 DNA: TGTGCCAGCAGCTTAGAAGGGGTAAACACTGAAGCTTTCTTT. Amino acids: CASSLEGVNTEAFF.

The sample holds one count of this clone. This chain links TRBV2 with TRBJ2-5, with D tentatively TRBD1 (5 bases). From germline, CDR1 is SNHLY and CDR2 FYNNEI. The CDR3 length is 13 residues. Trimming removed 6 bases at V and 3 bases at J, with 11 bases between. CDR3 nucleotides: TGTGCCAGCAGATATACAGGTGAAGAGACCCAGTACTTC. Amino acid sequence: CASRYTGEETQYF.

The chain employs TRBV28 and TRBJ1-1, with TRBD1 matching 7 bases. This CDR3 contains 15 residues. The junction had 19 bases not matched to a gene; V was cut back by 7 bases and J by 11 bases. Germline CDR1 is MDHEN and CDR2 is SYDVKM. CDR3 DNA: TGTGCCAGCACCTTAACAGGGACAGAAAGTAAATGGGCTTTCTTT. Residues: CASTLTGTESKWAFF.

This rearrangement joins TRBV19 to TRBJ1-2; D not certain. Trimming removed 4 bases from V and 7 bases from J, with 13 bases in between. The CDR3 extends over 13 amino acids. Germline CDR1 and CDR2: LNHDA and SQIVND (reference sequence). The CDR3 is CASSTRQAAGYTF. The CDR3 DNA reads TGTGCCAGTAGTACCAGACAAGCCGCTGGCTACACCTTC.

The chain has TRBV2 and TRBJ1-1, with D unresolved. V gave up 8 bases and J gave up 1 base, with 5 bases separating them. The CDR3 is made up of 11 amino acids. The germline gives CDR1 SNHLY, CDR2 FYNNEI. Here the CDR3 DNA reads TGTGCCAGCGAGGGGAACACTGAAGCTTTCTTT. This encodes CASEGNTEAFF.

The chain couples TRBV4-3 to TRBJ1-4, with unresolved D. V lost 0 bases and J lost 7, with 12 bases in between. CDR3 length: 15 residues. Germline loops: CDR1 LGHNA, CDR2 YSLEER. The CDR3 spells CASSQDPGIGEKLFF. DNA for the CDR3: TGCGCCAGCAGCCAAGATCCGGGTATCGGTGAAAAACTGTTTTTT.

The chain uses TRBV14 and TRBJ2-3; TRBD1 is a possible D gene (7 bases). V was shortened by 8 bases and J by 3 bases, with 18 bases between the two germline ends. This CDR3 is built from 15 residues. Germline CDR1 is SGHDN and CDR2 is FVKESK. CDR3 nucleotide sequence: TGTGCCAGCCGGGGGACAGCCGAAAATACAGATACGCAGTATTTT. This sequence encodes CASRGTAENTDTQYF.

The rearrangement links TRBV28 to TRBJ1-2; the D is unclear. The V end was cut by 2 bases, the J end by 8 bases, with 9 bases between. In germline, CDR1 is MDHEN, CDR2 SYDVKM. The CDR3 contains 12 residues. The CDR3 nucleotides read TGTGCCAGCAGTTTAAGGACTCGGGGCTACACCTTC. This translates into CASSLRTRGYTF.

The rearrangement links TRBV7-3 to TRBJ2-3; 7 bases are a match to TRBD1. From germline, CDR1 is SGHTA and CDR2 FQGTGA. The CDR3 has 16 amino acids. V lost 1 base and J lost 3; bases outside the gene matches: 7. CDR3 nucleotides: TGTGCCAGCAGCTTAAGACCGGGACAGAGAACAGATACGCAGTATTTT. Translated, it gives CASSLRPGQRTDTQYF.

This sequence joins TRBV18 and TRBJ1-3, with unresolved D. V lost 5 bases to trimming and J lost 0 bases, with 8 bases between them. The CDR3 extends over 14 amino acids. The germline V gene has CDR1 KGHSH and CDR2 LQKENI. The CDR3: CASSSIGSGNTIYF. In DNA, the CDR3 is TGTGCCAGCTCATCGATCGGCTCTGGAAACACCATATATTTT.

The chain links TRBV5-1 to TRBJ2-3, with 8 bases identical to TRBD2. CDR3 length equals 16 residues. J was trimmed by 2 bases and V by 2 bases; bases with no gene match: 7. Germline V gene data show CDR1 as SGHRS and CDR2 as YFSETQ. CDR3 amino acids: CASSFRVAGYTDTQYF. In nucleotides, the CDR3 is TGCGCCAGCAGCTTTCGGGTAGCGGGGTACACAGATACGCAGTATTTT. The variable domain in full, with the rest retrieved from reference TRBV5-1 and TRBJ2-3, is KAGVTQTPRYLIKTRGQQVTLSCSPISGHRSVSWYQQTPGQGLQFLFEYFSETQRNKGNFPGRFSGRQFSNSRSEMNVSTLELGDSALYLCASSFRVAGYTDTQYFGPGTRLTVL.

The chain uses TRBV7-2 and TRBJ2-7; the D is unclear. Germline V gives CDR1 SGHTA, CDR2 FQGNSA. The V end lost 2 bases, the J end lost 0 bases, and 2 bases lay between the germline ends. The CDR3 totals 12 residues. The CDR3 nucleotides read TGTGCCAGCAGCTTACGCTCCTACGAGCAGTACTTC. It yields the protein CASSLRSYEQYF.

V gene TRBV28 combines with J gene TRBJ1-5; possibly TRBD1 for D (5 bases). V was pared by 2 bases and J by 2 bases, with 19 bases between. Germline V lookup: CDR1 MDHEN, CDR2 SYDVKM. This CDR3 region has 18 residues. The CDR3: CASSLPLRTGGGNQPQHF. The CDR3 region has the DNA TGTGCCAGCAGTTTACCTCTGCGCACCGGGGGTGGCAATCAGCCCCAGCATTTT.